Here is one T cell receptor beta chain with its context. Its specificity is not known. An end of the junction differs from the germline gene, which may be a read error. The data are from a study of Graves' ophthalmopathy and Graves' hyperthyroidism. Pregnant or lactating patients and those with other autoimmune diseases or uncontrolled infections were excluded. From RNA, the CDR3 regions of TCR beta chains were amplified and sequenced. A first-round RT-PCR used HTBI primers, followed by a second-round multiplex PCR. A single record per CDR3 protein comes from TCRdb applying MiXCR to the multiplex PCR reads. Of 500,000 to 700,000 distinct CDR3 sequences listed, about two fifths are singletons. The CDR3 contains 14 residues. CDR1 is KGHDR, CDR2 SFDVKD, per germline. General study points: Most expanded clonotypes in thyroid above 0.001 frequency also showed up in blood. Discrimination between ophthalmopathy and stable hyperthyroidism by a 13-signature model showed roughly 88% sensitivity and about 80% specificity.

V is TRBV24-1 and J is TRBJ1-5, with D uncertain. The sequencing sample was made of peripheral blood or thyroid tissue (not recorded which). This clonotype was sampled from an adult man with Graves' hyperthyroidism. CDR3 bases: TGTGCCAGCAGTTTGTGGGGTGGCAATCAGCCCCAGCATTTT. Its translation is CASSLWGGNQPQHF.